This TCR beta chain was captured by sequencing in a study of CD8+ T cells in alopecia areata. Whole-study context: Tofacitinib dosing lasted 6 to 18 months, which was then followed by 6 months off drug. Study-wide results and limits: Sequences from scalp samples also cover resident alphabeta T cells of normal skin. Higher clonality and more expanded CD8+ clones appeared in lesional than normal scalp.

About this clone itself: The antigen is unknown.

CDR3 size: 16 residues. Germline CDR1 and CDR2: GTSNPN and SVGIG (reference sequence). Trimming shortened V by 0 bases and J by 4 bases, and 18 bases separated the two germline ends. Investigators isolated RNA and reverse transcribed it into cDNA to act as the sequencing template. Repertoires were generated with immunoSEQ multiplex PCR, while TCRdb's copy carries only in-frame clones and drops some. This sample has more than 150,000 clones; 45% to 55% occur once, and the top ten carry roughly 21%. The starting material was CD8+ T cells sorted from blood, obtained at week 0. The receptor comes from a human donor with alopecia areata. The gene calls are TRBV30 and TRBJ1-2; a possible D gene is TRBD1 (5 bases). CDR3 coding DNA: TGTGCCTGGAGTGTTAATGGCCAGGGACCCCTCTATGGCTACACCTTC. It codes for CAWSVNGQGPLYGYTF.